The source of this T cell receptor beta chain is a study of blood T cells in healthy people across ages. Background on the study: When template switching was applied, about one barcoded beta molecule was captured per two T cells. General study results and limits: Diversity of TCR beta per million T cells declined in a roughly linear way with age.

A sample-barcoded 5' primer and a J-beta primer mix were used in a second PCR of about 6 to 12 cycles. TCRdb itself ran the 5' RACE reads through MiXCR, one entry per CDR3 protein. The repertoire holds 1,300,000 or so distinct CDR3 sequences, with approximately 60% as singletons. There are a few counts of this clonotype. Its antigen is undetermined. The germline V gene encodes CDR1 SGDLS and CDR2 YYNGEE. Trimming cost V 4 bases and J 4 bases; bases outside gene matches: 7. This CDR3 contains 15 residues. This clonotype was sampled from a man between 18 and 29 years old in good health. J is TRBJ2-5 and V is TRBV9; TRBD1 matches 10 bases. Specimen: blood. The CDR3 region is CASSRQGARSETQYF. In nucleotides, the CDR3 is TGTGCCAGCAGCCGACAGGGGGCGAGGTCAGAGACCCAGTACTTC.